This T cell receptor (beta chain) was profiled in a study of siplizumab effects on memory and regulatory T cells. Notes on the study in general: Proliferating siplizumab-culture Tregs lacked confirmation of suppressive function. Alloreactive sequences traceable to unstimulated CD4+ memory cells declined significantly under siplizumab. The alloresponse seemed to draw substantially on naive T cells, which appeared more diverse than memory cells.

A word on this clone: Its antigen is still unknown.

Around 9.1 x 10^4 TCR templates per sample were sequenced. Assay used: immunoSEQ multiplex PCR; TCRdb lists only in-frame clones, some missing. In the table there are about 100,000 clones, approximately 90% of which are singletons. Specimen: Tregs sorted from blood. This receptor was obtained from a human donor in good health.

DNA for the CDR3: TGTGCCAGCAGTCGGGCTCGAGGGCTGAACACTGAAGCTTTCTTT. It yields the protein CASSRARGLNTEAFF. This rearrangement joins TRBV11-2 to TRBJ1-1; D remains ambiguous. V was shortened by 6 bases and J by 0 bases, with 14 bases between the two germline ends. Germline V gives CDR1 SGHAT, CDR2 FQNNGV. The CDR3 consists of 15 residues.